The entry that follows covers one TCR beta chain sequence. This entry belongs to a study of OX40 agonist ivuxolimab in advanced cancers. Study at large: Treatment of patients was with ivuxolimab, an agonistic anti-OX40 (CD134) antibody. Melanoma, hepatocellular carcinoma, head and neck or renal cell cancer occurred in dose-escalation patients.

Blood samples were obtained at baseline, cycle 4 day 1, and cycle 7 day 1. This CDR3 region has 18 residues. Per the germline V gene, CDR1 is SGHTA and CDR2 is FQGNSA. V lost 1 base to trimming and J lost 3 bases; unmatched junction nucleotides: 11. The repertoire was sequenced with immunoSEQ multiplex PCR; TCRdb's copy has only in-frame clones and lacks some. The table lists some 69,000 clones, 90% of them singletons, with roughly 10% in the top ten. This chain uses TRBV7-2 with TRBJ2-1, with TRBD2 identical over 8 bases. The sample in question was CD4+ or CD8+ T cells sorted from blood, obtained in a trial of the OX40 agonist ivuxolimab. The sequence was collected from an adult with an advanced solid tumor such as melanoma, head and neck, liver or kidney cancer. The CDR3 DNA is TGTGCCAGCAGCTTAGGGTCCCCAAGCGGGAGTTTCTACAATGAGCAGTTCTTC. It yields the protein CASSLGSPSGSFYNEQFF.